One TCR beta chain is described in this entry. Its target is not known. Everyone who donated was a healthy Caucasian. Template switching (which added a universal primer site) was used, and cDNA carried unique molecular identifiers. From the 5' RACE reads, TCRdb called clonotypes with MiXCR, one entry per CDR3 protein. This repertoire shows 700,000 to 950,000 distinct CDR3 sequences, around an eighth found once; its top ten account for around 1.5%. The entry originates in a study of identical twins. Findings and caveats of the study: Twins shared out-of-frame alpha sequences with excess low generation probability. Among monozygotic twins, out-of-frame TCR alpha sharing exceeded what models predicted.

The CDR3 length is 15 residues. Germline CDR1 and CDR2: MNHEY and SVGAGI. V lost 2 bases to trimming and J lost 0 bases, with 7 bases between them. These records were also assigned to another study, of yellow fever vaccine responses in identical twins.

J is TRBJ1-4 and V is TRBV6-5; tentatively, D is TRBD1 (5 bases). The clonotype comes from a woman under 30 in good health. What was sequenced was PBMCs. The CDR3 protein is CASSYGTATNEKLFF. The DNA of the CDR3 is TGTGCCAGCAGTTACGGGACGGCAACTAATGAAAAACTGTTTTTT.